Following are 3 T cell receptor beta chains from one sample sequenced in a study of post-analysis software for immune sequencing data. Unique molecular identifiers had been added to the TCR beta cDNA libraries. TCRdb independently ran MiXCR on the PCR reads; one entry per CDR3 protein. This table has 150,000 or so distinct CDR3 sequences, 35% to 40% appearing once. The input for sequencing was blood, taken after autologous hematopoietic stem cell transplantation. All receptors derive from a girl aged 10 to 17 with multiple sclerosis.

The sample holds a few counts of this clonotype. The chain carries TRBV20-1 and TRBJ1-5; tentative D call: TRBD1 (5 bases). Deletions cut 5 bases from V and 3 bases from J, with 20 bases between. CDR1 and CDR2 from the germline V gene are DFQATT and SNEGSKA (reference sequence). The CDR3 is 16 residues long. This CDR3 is CSASRPQRGINQPQHF. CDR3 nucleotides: TGCAGTGCTTCCAGACCCCAAAGGGGCATCAATCAGCCCCAGCATTTT.

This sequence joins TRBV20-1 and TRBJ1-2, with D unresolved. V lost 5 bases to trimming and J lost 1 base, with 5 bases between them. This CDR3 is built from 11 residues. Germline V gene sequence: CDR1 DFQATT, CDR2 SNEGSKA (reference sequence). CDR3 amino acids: CSASVNYGYTF. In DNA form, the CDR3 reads TGCAGTGCTTCCGTTAACTATGGCTACACCTTC.

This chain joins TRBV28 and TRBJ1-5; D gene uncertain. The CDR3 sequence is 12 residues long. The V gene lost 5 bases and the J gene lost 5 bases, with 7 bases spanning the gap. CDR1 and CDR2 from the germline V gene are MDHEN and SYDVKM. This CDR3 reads CASSKEDQPQHF. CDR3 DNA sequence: TGTGCCAGCAGTAAGGAGGATCAGCCCCAGCATTTT. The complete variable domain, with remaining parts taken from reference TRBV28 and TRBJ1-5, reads DVKVTQSSRYLVKRTGEKVFLECVQDMDHENMFWYRQDPGLGLRLIYFSYDVKMKEKGDIPEGYSVSREKKERFSLILESASTNQTSMYLCASSKEDQPQHFGDGTRLSIL.